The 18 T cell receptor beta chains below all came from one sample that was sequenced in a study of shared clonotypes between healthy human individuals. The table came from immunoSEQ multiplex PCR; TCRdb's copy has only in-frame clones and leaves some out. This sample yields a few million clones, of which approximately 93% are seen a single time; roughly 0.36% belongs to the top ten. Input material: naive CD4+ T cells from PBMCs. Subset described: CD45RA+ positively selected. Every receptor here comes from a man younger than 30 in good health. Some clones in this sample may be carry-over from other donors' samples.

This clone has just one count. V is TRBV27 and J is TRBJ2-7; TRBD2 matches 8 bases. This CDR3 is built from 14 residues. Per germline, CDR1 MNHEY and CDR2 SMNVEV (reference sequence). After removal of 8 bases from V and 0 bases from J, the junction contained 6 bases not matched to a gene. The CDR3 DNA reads TGTGCCAGCCGTAGTAGCGGGGACTCCTACGAGCAGTACTTC. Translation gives CASRSSGDSYEQYF.

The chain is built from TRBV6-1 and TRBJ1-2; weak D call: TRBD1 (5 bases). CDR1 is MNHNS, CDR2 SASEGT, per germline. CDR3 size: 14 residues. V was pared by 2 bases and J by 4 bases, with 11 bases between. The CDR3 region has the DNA TGTGCCAGCAGTGAACAGGGTACGAGCTATGGCTACACCTTC. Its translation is CASSEQGTSYGYTF.

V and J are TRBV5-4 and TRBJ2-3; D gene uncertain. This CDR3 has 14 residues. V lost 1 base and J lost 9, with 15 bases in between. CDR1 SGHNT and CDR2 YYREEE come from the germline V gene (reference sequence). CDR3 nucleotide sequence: TGTGCCAGCAGCTTGAGCCAGGCACCCGACACGCAGTATTTT. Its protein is CASSLSQAPDTQYF.

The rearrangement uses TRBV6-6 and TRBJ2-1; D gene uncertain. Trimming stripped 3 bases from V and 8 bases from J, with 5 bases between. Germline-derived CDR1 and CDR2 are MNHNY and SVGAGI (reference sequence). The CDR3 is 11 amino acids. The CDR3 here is CASSYWDEQFF. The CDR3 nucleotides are TGTGCCAGCAGTTATTGGGATGAGCAGTTCTTC.

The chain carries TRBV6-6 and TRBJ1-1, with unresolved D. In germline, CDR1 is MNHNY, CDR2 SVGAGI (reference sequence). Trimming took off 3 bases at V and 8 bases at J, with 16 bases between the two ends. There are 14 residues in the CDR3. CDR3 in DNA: TGTGCCAGCAGTTATACTAGTCTTGGATTCGAAGCTTTCTTT. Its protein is CASSYTSLGFEAFF.

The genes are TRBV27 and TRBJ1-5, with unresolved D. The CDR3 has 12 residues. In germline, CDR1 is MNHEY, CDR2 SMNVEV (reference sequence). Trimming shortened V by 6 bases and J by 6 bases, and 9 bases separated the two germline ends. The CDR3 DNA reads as TGTGCCAGCAGCTACCCAAGTCAGCCCCAGCATTTT. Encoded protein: CASSYPSQPQHF.

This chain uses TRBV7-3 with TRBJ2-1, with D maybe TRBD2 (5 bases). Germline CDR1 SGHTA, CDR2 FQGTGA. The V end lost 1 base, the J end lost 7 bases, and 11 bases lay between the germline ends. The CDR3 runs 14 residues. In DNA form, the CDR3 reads TGTGCCAGCAGCTTAAGACGGGATAGTAATGAGCAGTTCTTC. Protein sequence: CASSLRRDSNEQFF. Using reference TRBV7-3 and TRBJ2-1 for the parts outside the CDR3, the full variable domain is GAGVSQTPSNKVTEKGKYVELRCDPISGHTALYWYRQSLGQGPEFLIYFQGTGAADDSGLPNDRFFAVRPEGSVSTLKIQRTERGDSAVYLCASSLRRDSNEQFFGPGTRLTVL.

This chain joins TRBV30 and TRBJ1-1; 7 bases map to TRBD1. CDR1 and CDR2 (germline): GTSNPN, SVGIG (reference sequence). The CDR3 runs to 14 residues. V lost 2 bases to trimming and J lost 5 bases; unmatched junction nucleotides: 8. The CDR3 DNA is TGTGCCTGGAGTCAAAACAGGGGCGATACTGAAGCTTTCTTT. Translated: CAWSQNRGDTEAFF.

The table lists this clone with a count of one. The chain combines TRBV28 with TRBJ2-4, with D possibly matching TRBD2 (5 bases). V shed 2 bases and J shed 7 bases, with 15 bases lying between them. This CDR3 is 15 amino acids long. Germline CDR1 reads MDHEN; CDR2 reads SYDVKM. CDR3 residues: CASSLDLRVGNIQYF. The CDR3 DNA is TGTGCCAGCAGTTTAGATCTGAGGGTAGGGAACATTCAGTACTTC.

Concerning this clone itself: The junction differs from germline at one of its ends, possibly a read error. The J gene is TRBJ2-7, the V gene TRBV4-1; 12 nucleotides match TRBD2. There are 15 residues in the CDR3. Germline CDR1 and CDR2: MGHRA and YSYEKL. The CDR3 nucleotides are TGCACCAGCAGCCAACCGACTAGCGGGAGTGGCGAGCAGTACTTC. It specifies CTSSQPTSGSGEQYF.

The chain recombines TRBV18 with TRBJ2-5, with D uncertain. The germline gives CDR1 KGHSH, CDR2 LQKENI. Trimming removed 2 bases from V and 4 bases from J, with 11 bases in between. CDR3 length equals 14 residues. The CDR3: CASSPIEYVETQYF. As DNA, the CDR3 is TGTGCCAGCTCACCAATTGAGTATGTAGAGACCCAGTACTTC.

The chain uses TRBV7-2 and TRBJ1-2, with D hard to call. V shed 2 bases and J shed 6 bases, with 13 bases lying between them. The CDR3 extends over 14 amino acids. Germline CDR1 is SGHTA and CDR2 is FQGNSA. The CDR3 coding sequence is TGTGCCAGCAGCTTATTGGGCAGGTCGGATGGCTACACCTTC. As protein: CASSLLGRSDGYTF.

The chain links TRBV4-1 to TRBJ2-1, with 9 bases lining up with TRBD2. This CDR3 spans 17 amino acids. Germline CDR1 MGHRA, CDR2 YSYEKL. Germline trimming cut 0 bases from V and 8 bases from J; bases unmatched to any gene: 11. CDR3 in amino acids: CASSQDFTSGRIYEQFF. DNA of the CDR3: TGCGCCAGCAGCCAAGATTTTACCAGCGGGAGGATCTATGAGCAGTTCTTC.

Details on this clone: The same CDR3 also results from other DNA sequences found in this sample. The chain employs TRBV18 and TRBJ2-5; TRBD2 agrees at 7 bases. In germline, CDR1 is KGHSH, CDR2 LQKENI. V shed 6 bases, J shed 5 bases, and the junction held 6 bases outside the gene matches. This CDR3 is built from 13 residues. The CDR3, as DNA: TGTGCCAGCTCGCCGGGACTAACGGAGACCCAGTACTTC. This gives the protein CASSPGLTETQYF. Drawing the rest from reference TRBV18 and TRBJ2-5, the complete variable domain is NAGVMQNPRHLVRRRGQEARLRCSPMKGHSHVYWYRQLPEEGLKFMVYLQKENIIDESGMPKERFSAEFPKEGPSILRIQQVVRGDSAAYFCASSPGLTETQYFGPGTRLLVL.

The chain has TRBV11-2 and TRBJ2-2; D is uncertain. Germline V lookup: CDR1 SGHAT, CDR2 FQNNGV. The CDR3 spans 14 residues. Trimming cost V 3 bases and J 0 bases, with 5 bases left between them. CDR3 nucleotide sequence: TGTGCCAGCAGCTTTTTATCGAACACCGGGGAGCTGTTTTTT. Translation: CASSFLSNTGELFF.

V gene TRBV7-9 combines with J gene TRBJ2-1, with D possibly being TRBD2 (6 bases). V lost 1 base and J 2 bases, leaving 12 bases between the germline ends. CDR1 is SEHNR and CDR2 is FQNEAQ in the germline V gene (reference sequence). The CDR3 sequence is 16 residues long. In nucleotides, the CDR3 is TGTGCCAGCAGCTTAGGGGTCGGGAGTACCTACAATGAGCAGTTCTTC. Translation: CASSLGVGSTYNEQFF. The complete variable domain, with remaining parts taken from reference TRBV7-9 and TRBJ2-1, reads DTGVSQNPRHKITKRGQNVTFRCDPISEHNRLYWYRQTLGQGPEFLTYFQNEAQLEKSRLLSDRFSAERPKGSFSTLEIQRTEQGDSAMYLCASSLGVGSTYNEQFFGPGTRLTVL.

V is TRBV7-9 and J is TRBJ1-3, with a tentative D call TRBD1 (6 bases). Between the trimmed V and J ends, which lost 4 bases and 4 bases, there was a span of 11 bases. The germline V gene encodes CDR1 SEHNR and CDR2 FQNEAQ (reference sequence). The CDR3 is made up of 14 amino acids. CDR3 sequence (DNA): TGTGCCAGCAGCTCGCAGGGGTTCGGAAACACCATATATTTT. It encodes CASSSQGFGNTIYF.

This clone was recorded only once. CDR3 bases: TGTGCCACCAGCAGAGGGTTCAGGTCTGCGGGGAATGAAAAACTGTTTTTT. This codes for CATSRGFRSAGNEKLFF. The rearrangement links TRBV15 to TRBJ1-4; D uncertain. CDR1 and CDR2 from the germline V gene are LNHNV and YYDKDF (reference sequence). The CDR3 loop spans 17 amino acids. Trimming stripped 1 base from V and 5 bases from J, with 17 bases between.